Presented here are 25 T cell receptor beta chains from one specimen sequenced in a study of blood T cells in healthy people across ages. A J-beta primer mix and a sample-barcoded 5' primer were used in a second PCR of about 7 to 11 cycles. From the 5' RACE reads, TCRdb called clonotypes with MiXCR, one entry per CDR3 protein. The table has roughly 1.7 million distinct CDR3 sequences, roughly a third seen once. Sequencing input: blood. All receptors come from a woman aged 30 to 39 in good health.

This clonotype was seen a few times. V usage is TRBV7-2 and J usage is TRBJ2-1, with D unresolved. Trimming took off 3 bases at V and 8 bases at J, with 11 bases between the two ends. The CDR3 consists of 13 residues. The V gene's germline CDR1 is SGHTA and CDR2 FQGNSA. The CDR3 nucleotides are TGTGCCAGCAGCTTGAGTTTTAGGGATGAGCAGTTCTTC. Amino acid sequence: CASSLSFRDEQFF.

As concerns this clonotype: A read error may explain this, as a much larger clone is one base away. The chain has TRBV29-1 and TRBJ2-5, with D perhaps assigned TRBD1 or TRBD2 (6 bases each). TRBJ2-7 explains the end of the DNA better; the J call may be wrong. This CDR3 comprises 15 residues. Germline V gene sequence: CDR1 SQVTM, CDR2 ANQGSEA. The CDR3 here is CSAGGKFNRAYEQYF. The CDR3 DNA sequence: TGCAGCGCTGGAGGGAAGTTTAACAGGGCCTACGAGCAGTACTTC.

This chain joins TRBV27 and TRBJ1-5; a possible D gene is TRBD1 (6 bases). The germline gives CDR1 MNHEY, CDR2 SMNVEV (reference sequence). CDR3 length: 14 residues. V was pared by 0 bases and J by 6 bases, with 9 bases between. In nucleotides, the CDR3 is TGTGCCAGCAGTTTATCGTGGGGGCCTCAGCCCCAGCATTTT. Protein: CASSLSWGPQPQHF.

This clonotype has only a few counts. The rearrangement uses TRBV29-1 and TRBJ1-1, with 9 positions matching TRBD1. Germline CDR1 is SQVTM and CDR2 is ANQGSEA. V lost 6 bases and J lost 1; bases outside the gene matches: 3. The CDR3 totals 13 residues. In nucleotides, the CDR3 is TGCAGCGTAGACAGGGGGGCGAACACTGAAGCTTTCTTT. Its protein product is CSVDRGANTEAFF.

The chain employs TRBV4-1 and TRBJ2-4, with D possibly TRBD2 on 5 matching bases. With the DNA end fitting TRBJ2-7 better, the J assignment may be wrong. This CDR3 contains 16 residues. Germline CDR1 MGHRA, CDR2 YSYEKL. For the CDR3, the DNA is TGCGCCAGCAGCCAAGATTCCCTAGCACCCACCTGCGAGCAGTACTTC. Translation gives CASSQDSLAPTCEQYF.

This clonotype has a count of ten or more. The rearrangement uses TRBV7-6 and TRBJ1-1, with D maybe TRBD1 (5 bases). Trimming left V 5 bases short and J 4 bases short, with 14 bases between. The germline V gene encodes CDR1 SGHVS and CDR2 FNYEAQ. The CDR3 extends over 14 amino acids. CDR3 bases: TGTGCCAGCAGCCTATGGGACCGGGGCACTGAAGCTTTCTTT. The encoded protein is CASSLWDRGTEAFF.

In its sample, this clonotype was seen a few times. This CDR3 reads CASSASRGVDEKLFF. The CDR3 DNA is TGTGCCAGCAGCGCATCCAGGGGGGTTGATGAAAAACTGTTTTTT. The chain employs TRBV7-2 and TRBJ1-4, with 7 bases matching TRBD1. Germline lookup yields CDR1 SGHTA and CDR2 FQGNSA. The CDR3 loop spans 15 amino acids. V shed 5 bases, J shed 6 bases, and the junction held 9 bases outside the gene matches.

J is TRBJ2-7 and V is TRBV11-2, with D possibly matching TRBD1 (5 bases). The J call may be in error: the DNA end matches TRBJ2-5 better. The germline V gene has CDR1 SGHAT and CDR2 FQNNGV. The CDR3 contains 15 residues. As DNA, the CDR3 is TGTGCCAGCAGCTTAGGCCCCAGGGACCAAGAGACCCAGTACTTC. It encodes CASSLGPRDQETQYF.

The rearrangement joins TRBV5-1 to TRBJ2-5; 9 positions agree with TRBD1. The V and J ends lost 4 bases and 1 base, in that order; junction bases with no gene match: 11. Germline CDR1 reads SGHRS; CDR2 reads YFSETQ. CDR3 size: 17 residues. Here the CDR3 reads CASSLRPGTGIQETQYF. CDR3 sequence (DNA): TGCGCCAGCAGCCTACGCCCCGGGACAGGGATCCAAGAGACCCAGTACTTC.

This clonotype was found a few times. The J gene is TRBJ2-1, the V gene TRBV11-1, with TRBD1 as a possible D gene (6 bases). Germline values: CDR1 SGHAT, CDR2 FQDESV (reference sequence). The length of the CDR3 is 13 residues. Trimming stripped 2 bases from V and 6 bases from J, with 8 bases between. The CDR3 sequence: CASSLNRVNEQFF. In DNA, the CDR3 is TGTGCCAGCAGCTTAAACAGGGTCAATGAGCAGTTCTTC.

This clonotype has only a few counts. The gene calls are TRBV15 and TRBJ1-5; 7 positions agree with TRBD1. CDR3 length: 16 residues. CDR1 is LNHNV, CDR2 YYDKDF, per germline (reference sequence). V lost 5 bases to trimming and J lost 8 bases; unmatched junction nucleotides: 15. DNA of the CDR3: TGTGCCACCAGCGGGGGGGCAGGGGGTCCAAGTGAGCCCCAGCATTTT. Translating gives CATSGGAGGPSEPQHF.

This rearrangement joins TRBV5-1 to TRBJ1-6; 7 positions match TRBD1. Germline lookup yields CDR1 SGHRS and CDR2 YFSETQ. This CDR3 is 14 amino acids long. Trimming removed 7 bases from V and 5 bases from J; junction bases left unmatched: 6. CDR3 nucleotides: TGCGCCAGCTGCCTTGGGACAGATAATTCACCCCTCCACTTT. As protein: CASCLGTDNSPLHF.

The rearrangement uses TRBV20-1 and TRBJ2-7; TRBD2 matches 9 bases. The CDR3 spans 17 residues. J lost 2 bases, V lost 0 bases, and 11 bases had no gene match. The V gene's germline CDR1 is DFQATT and CDR2 SNEGSKA (reference sequence). The CDR3 DNA is TGCAGTGCTAGAGATAGGGCTAGCGGGACGAAGACCTACGAGCAGTACTTC. Protein: CSARDRASGTKTYEQYF.

This chain links TRBV20-1 with TRBJ2-5; D is undetermined. Trimming shortened V by 0 bases and J by 2 bases, and 10 bases separated the two germline ends. Germline V gene sequence: CDR1 DFQATT, CDR2 SNEGSKA (reference sequence). This CDR3 is 14 amino acids long. The CDR3 loop is CSARDLVLQETQYF. CDR3 sequence (DNA): TGCAGTGCTAGAGATCTGGTACTTCAAGAGACCCAGTACTTC.

The rearrangement joins TRBV7-3 to TRBJ2-1; 11 bases align to TRBD2. The germline V gene has CDR1 SGHTA and CDR2 FQGTGA. This CDR3 is built from 15 residues. The J segment lost 10 bases and the V segment lost 4 bases, leaving 9 bases of the junction unmatched. The CDR3 sequence is CASSSPTSGVYEQFF. In DNA form, the CDR3 reads TGTGCCAGCAGCTCCCCGACTAGCGGGGTTTACGAGCAGTTCTTC. The entire variable domain, with the rest obtained from reference TRBV7-3 and TRBJ2-1, is as follows: GAGVSQTPSNKVTEKGKYVELRCDPISGHTALYWYRQSLGQGPEFLIYFQGTGAADDSGLPNDRFFAVRPEGSVSTLKIQRTERGDSAVYLCASSSPTSGVYEQFFGPGTRLTVL.

J is TRBJ2-7 and V is TRBV4-2; the match to TRBD2 covers 14 bases. The germline V gene encodes CDR1 LGHNA and CDR2 YNFKEQ. The CDR3 totals 20 residues. The V and J ends lost 3 bases and 4 bases, in that order; junction bases with no gene match: 17. CDR3 DNA: TGTGCCAGCAGCCATTTATGGACTAGCGGGAGGAATACCAACAAATACGAGCAGTACTTC. Its protein product is CASSHLWTSGRNTNKYEQYF.

V usage is TRBV12-3 or TRBV12-4 and J usage is TRBJ2-3, with 9 bases fitting TRBD2. V lost 3 bases to trimming and J lost 15 bases; unmatched junction nucleotides: 13. This CDR3 is built from 14 residues. This CDR3 reads CASSFCGRADVQYF. CDR3 coding DNA: TGTGCCAGCAGTTTTTGCGGGAGGGCAGATGTGCAATATTTT.

The gene calls are TRBV12-3 or TRBV12-4 and TRBJ1-1; D gene uncertain. The V and J ends lost 2 bases and 5 bases respectively, with 12 bases between them. CDR3 length: 14 amino acids. CDR3 sequence: CASSLNPARTEAFF. CDR3 coding DNA: TGTGCCAGCAGTTTAAACCCCGCCAGGACTGAAGCTTTCTTT.

This clonotype was counted only a few times. This chain joins TRBV12-3 or TRBV12-4 and TRBJ2-7; D gene unclear. Trimming shortened V by 7 bases and J by 0 bases, and 10 bases separated the two germline ends. The length of the CDR3 is 13 residues. The CDR3 sequence: CASTDSRSYEQYF. Written as DNA, the CDR3 is TGTGCCAGCACCGATTCACGCTCCTACGAGCAGTACTTC.

The table lists this clonotype with a few counts. V is TRBV5-1 and J is TRBJ2-1, with 11 bases that match TRBD2. Germline trimming cut 5 bases from V and 5 bases from J; bases unmatched to any gene: 3. The CDR3 spans 14 residues. Looked up from germline, CDR1 is SGHRS and CDR2 is YFSETQ. The CDR3 DNA is TGCGCCAGCAGATCTAGCGGGAGGAACAATGAGCAGTTCTTC. This codes for CASRSSGRNNEQFF.

In this sample, this clonotype turned up a few times. The V and J genes are TRBV4-1 and TRBJ1-5, with D hard to call. This CDR3 has 16 residues. Trimming removed 0 bases from V and 6 bases from J, with 15 bases in between. Germline V gene lookup returns CDR1 MGHRA and CDR2 YSYEKL. Here the CDR3 DNA reads TGCGCCAGCAGCCAAGATGTGCACGAGGGCGGTCAGCCCCAGCATTTT. This translates into CASSQDVHEGGQPQHF.

This clonotype was found once. A much larger clone lies a single base off, so this may be a read error. V gene TRBV4-1 combines with J gene TRBJ2-4; 9 positions match TRBD2. The V and J ends lost 1 base and 1 base, in that order; junction bases with no gene match: 8. The V gene's germline CDR1 is MGHRA and CDR2 YSYEKL. There are 18 residues in the CDR3. For the CDR3, the DNA is TGCGCCAGCAGCCAAGGGGTGGTAGCGGGAGATGCCAAAAACATTCAGTACTTC. Protein: CASSQGVVAGDAKNIQYF.

The genes are TRBV7-8 and TRBJ1-2, with no clear D. CDR3 size: 14 residues. Trimming took off 3 bases at V and 3 bases at J, with 11 bases between the two ends. Germline CDR1 reads SGHVS; CDR2 reads FQNEAQ. Here the CDR3 reads CASSFEEVDYGYTF. CDR3 DNA sequence: TGTGCCAGCAGCTTTGAGGAAGTTGACTATGGCTACACCTTC.

There are a few counts of this clonotype. A read error may produce the germline difference seen at one junction end. The rearrangement joins TRBV7-3 to TRBJ1-3; 9 bases map to TRBD1. Germline V lookup: CDR1 SGHTA, CDR2 FQGTGA. The CDR3 is 15 amino acids. The CDR3 nucleotides read TGTGCCAGCAGGGGACAGGGCTCTTCTGGAGACACCATATATTTT. It translates to CASRGQGSSGDTIYF.

Of note for this clonotype: Germline and junction disagree at one end, which may indicate a read error. J is TRBJ2-3 and V is TRBV4-1; D ambiguous. There are 15 residues in the CDR3. Germline V lookup: CDR1 MGHRA, CDR2 YSYEKL. CDR3 amino acids: CTSSLGFSDLDTQYF. The CDR3 DNA reads as TGCACCAGCAGCCTTGGATTCAGTGACCTTGATACGCAGTATTTT.